The T cell receptor beta chain described here comes from a study of Graves' ophthalmopathy and Graves' hyperthyroidism. Whole-study results and caveats: A 13-signature model separated ophthalmopathy from stable hyperthyroidism, 87.88% sensitivity, about 81% specificity.

TCR beta CDR3 amplification used RNA transcripts. Following a first-round RT-PCR that used HTBI primers, a second-round multiplex PCR was carried out. TCRdb re-derived calls from the multiplex PCR reads in MiXCR, one entry per CDR3 protein. The table includes 500,000 to 700,000 distinct CDR3 sequences, under 45% detected once. The hyperthyroidism patients had a new diagnosis of under 2 months' duration and were aged 18 to 65. Germline CDR1 reads SQVTM; CDR2 reads ANQGSEA. With V trimmed by 7 bases and J by 0 bases, 3 bases remained unmatched. The CDR3 is made up of 13 amino acids. Details on this clonotype: As yet, its antigen is unknown.

Sequenced sample: peripheral blood or thyroid tissue (not recorded which). V gene TRBV29-1 combines with J gene TRBJ2-7; TRBD2 agrees at 10 bases. The sequence derives from an adult man with Graves' hyperthyroidism. The DNA of the CDR3 is TGCAGCGATACTAGCGGGGACTCCTACGAGCAGTACTTC. It translates to CSDTSGDSYEQYF.